Included here is one TCR beta chain sequence, with context. Germline lookup yields CDR1 MDHEN and CDR2 SYDVKM. The CDR3 covers 16 residues. V gave up 2 bases and J gave up 4 bases; unmatched junction bases: 8. The data belong to a study of blood T cell repertoires in COVID-19. About the study: Sources were T cells, B-cell-depleted T cells, or PBMCs; the material itself was cDNA or gDNA.

Using immunoSEQ multiplex PCR, the repertoire was profiled, and TCRdb retains in-frame clones only, with some absent. The data show around 260,000 clones, with roughly 84% seen just once and 0.87% held by the top ten. The TCR sequence derives from a human donor with COVID-19, enrolled during active disease. The donor label of this sample is uncertain. The V call is TRBV28, the J call TRBJ1-3; 7 nucleotides align to TRBD1. The material sequenced was peripheral blood. CDR3 region: CASSLADRELGNTIYF. DNA for the CDR3: TGTGCCAGCAGTTTAGCTGACAGGGAACTCGGAAACACCATATATTTT. Looking up the rest from reference TRBV28 and TRBJ1-3 gives the full variable domain: DVKVTQSSRYLVKRTGEKVFLECVQDMDHENMFWYRQDPGLGLRLIYFSYDVKMKEKGDIPEGYSVSREKKERFSLILESASTNQTSMYLCASSLADRELGNTIYFGEGSWLTVV.